The following is a T cell receptor beta chain sequence with its context. No antigen is known for it. The sample originates from a study of T cell repertoires in cytomegalovirus infection. Study observations and caveats: Carriers of CMV and the relevant HLA type were discriminated by public TCR beta frequency. CMV-specific HLA-C-restricted TCR beta clonotypes dominated the ex vivo response.

Each CDR3 protein is one row after TCRdb ran MiXCR on the reads. The sample shows fewer than 650,000 distinct CDR3 sequences, 40% of them seen only once. This receptor was identified in a human donor in good health (CMV status not recorded). Some clones in this sample may be carry-over from other donors' samples. Sequencing used cultured PBMCs, obtained from culture after CMV antigen stimulation.

Written as DNA, the CDR3 is TGTGCCAGCACCCTAGGGGAGGGACAAGAGACCCAGTACTTC. As protein: CASTLGEGQETQYF. This sequence joins TRBV7-6 and TRBJ2-5; TRBD2 aligns across 7 bases. The junction had 7 bases not matched to a gene; V was cut back by 7 bases and J by 2 bases. The germline CDR1 and CDR2 sequences are SGHVS and FNYEAQ. This CDR3 contains 14 residues.